This TCR beta chain derives from a study of T cells in Graves' hyperthyroidism and ophthalmopathy. Study-level points and caveats: Before onset, by a median of approximately 6.8 months, the model predicted ophthalmopathy. Blood samples included most of the expanded thyroid clonotypes exceeding 0.001.

Trimming stripped 5 bases from V and 0 bases from J, with 11 bases between. Germline V gene data show CDR1 as SEHNR and CDR2 as FQNEAQ (reference sequence). The CDR3 covers 15 residues. There were TCR beta CDR3 regions amplified from RNA transcripts. An initial round of RT-PCR targeting the TCR CDR3 relied on the HTBI primer set. TCRdb analysed the multiplex PCR reads with MiXCR anew, one entry per CDR3 protein. The sample consists of some 350,000 distinct CDR3 sequences, about a sixth of them appearing once. Comment on this clonotype: Antigen specificity is unknown.

Sequencing input: blood. The origin of this receptor is a woman aged 18-29 years with Graves' hyperthyroidism that later progressed to Graves' ophthalmopathy. The rearrangement uses TRBV7-9 and TRBJ1-3; D is unresolved. Written as DNA, the CDR3 is TGTGCCAGCAGCACTAACCGGGCCTCTGGAAACACCATATATTTT. This sequence encodes CASSTNRASGNTIYF.